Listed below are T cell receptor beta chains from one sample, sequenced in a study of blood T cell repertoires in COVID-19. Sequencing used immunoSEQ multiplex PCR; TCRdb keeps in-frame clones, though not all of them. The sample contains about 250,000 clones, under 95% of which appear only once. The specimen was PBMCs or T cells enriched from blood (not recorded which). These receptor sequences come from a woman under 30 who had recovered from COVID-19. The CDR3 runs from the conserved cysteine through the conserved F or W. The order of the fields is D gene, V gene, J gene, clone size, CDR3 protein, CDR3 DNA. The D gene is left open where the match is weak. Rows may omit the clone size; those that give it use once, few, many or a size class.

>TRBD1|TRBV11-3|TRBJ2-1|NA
CASSPAGGPRWDEQFF
TGTGCCAGCAGCCCAGCAGGGGGTCCGCGTTGGGATGAGCAGTTCTTC
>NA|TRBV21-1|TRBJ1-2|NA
CASRSGTGDFTNYGYTF
TGTGCCAGCAGATCGGGAACAGGGGATTTTACTAACTATGGCTACACCTTC
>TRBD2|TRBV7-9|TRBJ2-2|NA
CASSPGLGSGTIRTGELFF
TGTGCCAGCAGCCCGGGCCTGGGTAGCGGGACTATACGCACCGGGGAGCTGTTTTTT
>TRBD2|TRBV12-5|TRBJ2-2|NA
CASGSPGLAGGLLYTGELFF
TGTGCTAGTGGTTCCCCGGGACTAGCGGGGGGTCTTCTTTACACCGGGGAGCTGTTTTTT
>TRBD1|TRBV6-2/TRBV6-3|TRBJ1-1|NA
CASSFNRGPRTEAFF
TGTGCCAGCAGTTTTAACAGGGGGCCGAGGACTGAAGCTTTCTTT
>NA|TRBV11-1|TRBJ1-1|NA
CASSLGTSTEAFF
TGTGCCAGCAGCTTAGGGACATCAACTGAAGCTTTCTTT
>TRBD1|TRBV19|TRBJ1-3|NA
CASSGTGYGNTIYF
TGTGCCAGTAGCGGGACAGGGTATGGAAACACCATATATTTT
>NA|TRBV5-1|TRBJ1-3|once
CASSLGDTSGNTIYF
TGCGCCAGCAGCTTGGGAGATACGTCTGGAAACACCATATATTTT
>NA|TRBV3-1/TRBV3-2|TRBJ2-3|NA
CASSQPQRRQYF
TGTGCCAGCAGCCAGCCCCAGCGTAGGCAGTATTTT
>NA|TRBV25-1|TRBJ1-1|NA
CASRDQNRGTEAFF
TGTGCCAGCCGAGACCAAAACCGCGGCACTGAAGCTTTCTTT
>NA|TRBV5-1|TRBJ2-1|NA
CASAPVRLDEQFF
TGCGCCAGCGCCCCTGTCCGGTTGGATGAGCAGTTCTTC
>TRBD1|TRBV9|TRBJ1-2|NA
CASSPQGQPNYGYTF
TGTGCCAGCAGCCCGCAGGGACAGCCTAACTATGGCTACACCTTC
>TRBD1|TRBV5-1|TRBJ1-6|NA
CASSLTGDSYNSPLHF
TGCGCCAGCAGCTTGACAGGGGACTCCTATAATTCACCCCTCCACTTT
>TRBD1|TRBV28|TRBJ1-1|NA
CASRYGQGKAFF
TGTGCCAGCAGGTACGGACAGGGAAAAGCTTTCTTT
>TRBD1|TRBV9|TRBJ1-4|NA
CASSVQTGVSEKLFF
TGTGCCAGCAGCGTACAGACAGGGGTTAGTGAAAAACTGTTTTTT
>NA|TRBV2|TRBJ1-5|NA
CASSEEGPRPQHF
TGTGCCAGCAGTGAGGAGGGTCCAAGGCCCCAGCATTTT
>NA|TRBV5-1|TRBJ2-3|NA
CASSPDKSTDTQYF
TGCGCCAGCAGCCCGGACAAGAGCACAGATACGCAGTATTTT
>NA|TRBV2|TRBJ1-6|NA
CASSEVSGVRGNSPLHF
TGTGCCAGCAGTGAAGTTTCGGGTGTCAGGGGTAATTCACCCCTCCACTTT
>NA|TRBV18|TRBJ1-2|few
CASSPPGLYGYTF
TGTGCCAGCTCACCACCTGGCCTCTATGGCTACACCTTC
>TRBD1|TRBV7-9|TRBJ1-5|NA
CASSPGTGGQPQHF
TGTGCCAGCAGCCCCGGGACAGGAGGTCAGCCCCAGCATTTT
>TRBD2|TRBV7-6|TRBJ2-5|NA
CASSPQRGPQETQYF
TGTGCCAGCAGCCCACAGCGGGGGCCGCAAGAGACCCAGTACTTC
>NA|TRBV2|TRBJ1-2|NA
CASSENGNYGYTF
TGTGCCAGCAGTGAAAACGGGAACTATGGCTACACCTTC
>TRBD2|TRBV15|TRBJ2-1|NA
CATSREAGASYNEQFF
TGTGCCACCAGCAGAGAGGCGGGAGCAAGCTACAATGAGCAGTTCTTC
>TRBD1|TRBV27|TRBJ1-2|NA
CASSSRLGQGKYYGYTF
TGTGCCAGCAGTTCCCGGCTGGGACAGGGGAAATACTATGGCTACACCTTC
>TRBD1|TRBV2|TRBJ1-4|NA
CARSDHLEPGQGTATNEKLFF
TGTGCCAGGTCCGATCACCTCGAGCCGGGACAGGGAACGGCAACTAATGAAAAACTGTTTTTT
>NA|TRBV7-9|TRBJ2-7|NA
CASSFGGPNYEQYF
TGTGCCAGCAGCTTCGGGGGGCCCAACTACGAGCAGTACTTC
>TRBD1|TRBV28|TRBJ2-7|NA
CASSTGQGPYEQYF
TGTGCCAGCAGTACCGGACAGGGCCCCTACGAGCAGTACTTC
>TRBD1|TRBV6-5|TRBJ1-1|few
CASTQGELNTEAFF
TGTGCCAGCACCCAGGGGGAATTGAACACTGAAGCTTTCTTT
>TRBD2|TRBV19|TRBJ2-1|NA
CASRGLAGGSYEQFF
TGTGCCAGTAGGGGACTAGCGGGGGGGAGCTATGAGCAGTTCTTC
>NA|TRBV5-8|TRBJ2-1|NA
CASSLFGAGLNGGEQFF
TGTGCCAGCAGCTTGTTCGGGGCGGGATTAAACGGGGGTGAGCAGTTCTTC
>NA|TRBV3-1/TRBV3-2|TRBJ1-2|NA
CASSNRVYGYTF
TGTGCCAGCAGCAACAGGGTCTATGGCTACACCTTC
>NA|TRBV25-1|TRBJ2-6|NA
CASSGAGANVLTF
TGTGCCAGCAGTGGAGCTGGGGCCAACGTCCTGACTTTC
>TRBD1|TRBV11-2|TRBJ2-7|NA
CASSFETGVEQYF
TGTGCCAGCAGCTTCGAAACAGGGGTCGAGCAGTACTTC
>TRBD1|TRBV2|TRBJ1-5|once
CASRRDSGINQPQHF
TGTGCCAGCAGGCGGGACAGTGGGATCAATCAGCCCCAGCATTTT
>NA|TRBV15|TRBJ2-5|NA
CATSSVETQYF
TGTGCCACCAGTTCGGTAGAGACCCAGTACTTC
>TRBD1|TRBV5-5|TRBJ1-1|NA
CASYRDRSWNTEAFF
TGTGCCAGTTACCGGGACAGGAGTTGGAACACTGAAGCTTTCTTT
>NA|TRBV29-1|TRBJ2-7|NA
CSVVYRYEQYF
TGCAGCGTTGTTTATCGCTACGAGCAGTACTTC
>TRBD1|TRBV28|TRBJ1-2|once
CASSAQTGVGGYTF
TGTGCCAGCAGTGCACAAACAGGGGTGGGAGGCTACACCTTC
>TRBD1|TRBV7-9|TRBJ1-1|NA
CASSSRQGPGTEAFF
TGTGCCAGCAGCTCTCGACAGGGTCCGGGAACTGAAGCTTTCTTT
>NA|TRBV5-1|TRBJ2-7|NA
CASSVGDRREQYF
TGCGCCAGCAGCGTAGGAGACAGGCGCGAGCAGTACTTC
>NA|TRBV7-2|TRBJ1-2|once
CASSLDPGKARGYTF
TGTGCCAGCAGCCTAGACCCAGGGAAAGCTCGAGGCTACACCTTC
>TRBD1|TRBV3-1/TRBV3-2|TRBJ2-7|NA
CASSQGQGQYEQYF
TGTGCCAGCAGCCAAGGACAGGGTCAGTACGAGCAGTACTTC
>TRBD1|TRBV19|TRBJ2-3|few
CASTLGQGHTDTQYF
TGTGCCAGTACCTTGGGACAGGGCCACACAGATACGCAGTATTTT